The present TCR beta chain was sequenced within a study of regulatory T cells in long-lasting Graves disease. Study-level information: Persistent cases took antithyroid drugs over 5 years and stayed TSH receptor antibody positive.

V lost 5 bases and J lost 4; bases outside the gene matches: 8. The CDR3 is 15 residues long. The V gene's germline CDR1 is SNHLY and CDR2 FYNNEI. Time point specified: persistent/refractory GD, antithyroid drugs over 5 years with positive TRAb. Extracted PBMC RNA gave rise to the TCR library. A peripheral blood sample, roughly 8.7 milliliters in volume, was drawn into EDTA tubes. Building the TCR beta libraries relied on iRepertoire HTBI primers, and CDR3 regions underwent Arm-PCR. TCRdb redid the calling of the multiplex PCR reads with MiXCR, one entry per CDR3 protein. The data show some 330,000 distinct CDR3 sequences, roughly 23% seen once. In this sample, this clonotype turned up many times.

V usage is TRBV2 and J usage is TRBJ1-2; TRBD1 aligns across 9 bases. This TCR was recovered from a woman in her thirties or forties with Graves disease. Sequenced material: peripheral blood mononuclear cells (PBMCs), taken when the disease was refractory, from a patient treated with antithyroid drugs. CDR3 DNA: TGTGCCAGCAGTAGAGGGACAGGGCCATCCTATGGCTACACCTTC. The encoded protein is CASSRGTGPSYGYTF.